This T cell receptor beta chain was retrieved from a study of molecular identifiers for immune sequencing clone quantification. Study-level points and caveats: Clones of above 20 RNA copies carried over 99% of effector molecules; in naive cells they carried under 1%.

The CDR3 length is 17 residues. Concerning this clonotype: The antigen remains unidentified.

Both previously described methods and listed TCR primers were employed to make bulk TCR libraries. TCRdb re-analysed the PCR reads in MiXCR, keeping a single row per CDR3 protein. The sample gives 350,000 or so distinct CDR3 sequences, about 21% of which show up once; 0.81% is in the top ten. The sequencing sample was made of naive CD8+ T cells from blood, with Jurkat cell RNA spiked in. Subset reported: FACS-sorted CD8+CD4-CCR7+CD45RA+ naive T cells. This sequence joins TRBV21-1 and TRBJ1-6; TRBD1, as called in the table, went unchecked against the DNA. TRBV21-1 is termed a pseudogene. The receptor comes from a human donor in good health. Some libraries in this study had Jurkat cell RNA spiked in. The CDR3 sequence is CASSKVGQDRNNSPLHF. Written as DNA, the CDR3 is TGTGCCAGCAGCAAAGTCGGACAGGACCGGAATAATTCACCCCTCCACTTT.